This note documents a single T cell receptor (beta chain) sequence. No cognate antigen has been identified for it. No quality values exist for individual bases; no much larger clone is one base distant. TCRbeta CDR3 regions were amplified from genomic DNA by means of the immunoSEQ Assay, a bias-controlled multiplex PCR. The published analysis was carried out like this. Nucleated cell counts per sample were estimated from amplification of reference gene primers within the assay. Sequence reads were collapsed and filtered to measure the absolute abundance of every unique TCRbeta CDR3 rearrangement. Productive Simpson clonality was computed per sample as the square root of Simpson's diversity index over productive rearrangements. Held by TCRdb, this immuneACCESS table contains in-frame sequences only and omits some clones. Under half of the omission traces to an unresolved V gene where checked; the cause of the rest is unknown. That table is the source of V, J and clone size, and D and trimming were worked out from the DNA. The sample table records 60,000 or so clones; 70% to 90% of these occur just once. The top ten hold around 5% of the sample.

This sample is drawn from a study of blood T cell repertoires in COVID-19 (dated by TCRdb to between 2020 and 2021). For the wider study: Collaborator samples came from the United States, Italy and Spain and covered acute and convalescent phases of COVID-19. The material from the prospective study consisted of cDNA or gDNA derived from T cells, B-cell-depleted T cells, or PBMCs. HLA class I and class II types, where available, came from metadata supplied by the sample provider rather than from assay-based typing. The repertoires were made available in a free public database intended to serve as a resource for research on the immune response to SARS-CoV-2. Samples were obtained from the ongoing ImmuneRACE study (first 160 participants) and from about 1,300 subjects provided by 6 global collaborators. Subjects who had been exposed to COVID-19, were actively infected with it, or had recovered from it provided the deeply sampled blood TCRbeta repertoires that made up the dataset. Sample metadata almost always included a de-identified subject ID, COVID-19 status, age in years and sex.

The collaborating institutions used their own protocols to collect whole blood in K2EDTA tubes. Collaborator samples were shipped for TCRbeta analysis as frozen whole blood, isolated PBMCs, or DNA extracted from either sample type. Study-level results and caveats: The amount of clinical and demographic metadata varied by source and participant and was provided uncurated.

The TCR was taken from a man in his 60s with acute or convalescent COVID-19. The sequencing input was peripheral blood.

The CDR3 region has the sequence CAISAGLTYEQYF. In nucleotide form, the sequence is TGTGCCATCAGCGCGGGGCTCACCTACGAGCAGTACTTC. The chain couples TRBV10-3 to TRBJ2-7; tentative D gene TRBD2, with 6 bases matching. From the cysteine through the phenylalanine, the CDR3 covers 13 amino acids. CDR3 DNA is the only sequence kept; it has 39 bases, read in frame from the first base. CDR1 and CDR2 were assigned from the germline V gene as ENHRY and SYGVKD. V and J lose 6 bases and 2 bases, and a span of 11 bases separates them.